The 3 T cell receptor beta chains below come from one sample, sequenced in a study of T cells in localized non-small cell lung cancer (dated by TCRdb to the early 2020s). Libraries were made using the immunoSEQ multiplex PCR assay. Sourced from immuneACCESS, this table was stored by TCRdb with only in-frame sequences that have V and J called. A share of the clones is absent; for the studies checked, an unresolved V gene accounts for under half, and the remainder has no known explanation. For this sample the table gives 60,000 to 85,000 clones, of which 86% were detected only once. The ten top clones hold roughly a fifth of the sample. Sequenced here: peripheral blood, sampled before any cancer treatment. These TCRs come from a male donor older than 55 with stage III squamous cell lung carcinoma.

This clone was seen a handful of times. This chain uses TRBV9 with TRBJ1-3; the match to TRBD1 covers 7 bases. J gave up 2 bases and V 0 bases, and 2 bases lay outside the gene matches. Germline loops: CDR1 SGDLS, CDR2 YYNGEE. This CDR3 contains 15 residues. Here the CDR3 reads CASSVEGAAGNTIYF. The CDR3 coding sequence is TGTGCCAGCAGCGTAGAGGGGGCCGCTGGAAACACCATATATTTT.

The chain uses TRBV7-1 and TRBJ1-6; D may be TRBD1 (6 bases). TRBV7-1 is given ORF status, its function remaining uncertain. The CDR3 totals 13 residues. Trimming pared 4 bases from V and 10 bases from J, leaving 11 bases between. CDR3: CASSLGGQSPLHF. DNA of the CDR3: TGTGCCAGCAGCTTGGGGGGGCAATCACCCCTCCACTTT.

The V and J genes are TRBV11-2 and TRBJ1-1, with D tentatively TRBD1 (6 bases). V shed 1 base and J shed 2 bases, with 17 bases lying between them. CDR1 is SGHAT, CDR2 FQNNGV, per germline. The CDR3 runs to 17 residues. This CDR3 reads CASSLVGTSFFNTEAFF. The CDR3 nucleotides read TGTGCCAGCAGCTTAGTGGGGACAAGCTTTTTTAACACTGAAGCTTTCTTT.